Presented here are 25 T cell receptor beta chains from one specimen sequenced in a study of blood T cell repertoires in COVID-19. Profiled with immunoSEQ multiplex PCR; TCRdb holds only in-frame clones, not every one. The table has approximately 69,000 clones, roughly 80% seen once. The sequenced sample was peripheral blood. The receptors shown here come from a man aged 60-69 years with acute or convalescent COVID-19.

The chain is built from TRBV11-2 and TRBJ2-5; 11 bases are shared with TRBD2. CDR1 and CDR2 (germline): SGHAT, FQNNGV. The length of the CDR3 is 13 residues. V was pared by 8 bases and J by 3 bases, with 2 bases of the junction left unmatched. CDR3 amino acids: CASAGLAEETQYF. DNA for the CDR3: TGTGCCAGCGCGGGACTAGCGGAAGAGACCCAGTACTTC.

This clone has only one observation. The CDR3 sequence is CASSSDSSTDTQYF. CDR3 DNA: TGTGCCAGCAGTTCGGACTCTTCCACAGATACGCAGTATTTT. This chain connects TRBV6-2 or TRBV6-3 to TRBJ2-3; D may be TRBD2 (5 bases). In germline, CDR1 is MNHEY, CDR2 SVGEGT. This CDR3 has 14 residues. Trimming cost V 4 bases and J 2 bases, with 10 bases left between them.

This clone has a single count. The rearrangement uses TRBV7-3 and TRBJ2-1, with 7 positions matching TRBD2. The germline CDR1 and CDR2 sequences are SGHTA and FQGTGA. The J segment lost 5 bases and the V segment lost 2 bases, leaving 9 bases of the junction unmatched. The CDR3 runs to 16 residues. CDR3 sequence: CASSLEVPSGHNEQFF. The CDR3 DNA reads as TGTGCCAGCAGCTTAGAGGTTCCTAGCGGACACAATGAGCAGTTCTTC.

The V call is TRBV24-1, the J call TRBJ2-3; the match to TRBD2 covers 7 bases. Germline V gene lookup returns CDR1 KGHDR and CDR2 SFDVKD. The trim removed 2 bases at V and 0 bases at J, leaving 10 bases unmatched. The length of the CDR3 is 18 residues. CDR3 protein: CATSDSTPASGSTDTQYF. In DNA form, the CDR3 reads TGTGCCACCAGTGATTCCACCCCGGCTAGCGGAAGCACAGATACGCAGTATTTT.

CDR3 amino acids: CASSHDVGGEEQFF. The CDR3, as DNA: TGTGCCAGCAGTCATGACGTAGGGGGAGAAGAGCAGTTCTTC. The chain links TRBV11-3 to TRBJ2-1; D might be TRBD1 (6 bases). The CDR3 consists of 14 residues. Deletions cut 6 bases from V and 10 bases from J, with 19 bases between. In germline, CDR1 is SGHNT, CDR2 YENEEA. The variable domain in full, with the rest retrieved from reference TRBV11-3 and TRBJ2-1, is EAGVVQSPRYKIIEKKQPVAFWCNPISGHNTLYWYLQNLGQGPELLIRYENEEAVDDSQLPKDRFSAERLKGVDSTLKIQPAELGDSAVYLCASSHDVGGEEQFFGPGTRLTVL.

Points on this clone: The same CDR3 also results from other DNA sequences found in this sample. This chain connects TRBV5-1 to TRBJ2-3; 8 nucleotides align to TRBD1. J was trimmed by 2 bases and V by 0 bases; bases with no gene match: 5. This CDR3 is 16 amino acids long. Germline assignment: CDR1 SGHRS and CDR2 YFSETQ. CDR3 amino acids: CASSLGYRGSTDTQYF. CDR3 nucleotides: TGCGCCAGCAGCTTGGGTTACAGGGGGTCCACAGATACGCAGTATTTT.

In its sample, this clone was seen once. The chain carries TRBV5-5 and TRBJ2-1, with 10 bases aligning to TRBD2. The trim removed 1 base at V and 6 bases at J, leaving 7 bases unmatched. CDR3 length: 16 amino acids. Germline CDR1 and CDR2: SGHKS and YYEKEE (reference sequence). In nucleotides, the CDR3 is TGTGCCAGCAGCTTGACACCGGCTAGCGGGAGCAATGAGCAGTTCTTC. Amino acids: CASSLTPASGSNEQFF.

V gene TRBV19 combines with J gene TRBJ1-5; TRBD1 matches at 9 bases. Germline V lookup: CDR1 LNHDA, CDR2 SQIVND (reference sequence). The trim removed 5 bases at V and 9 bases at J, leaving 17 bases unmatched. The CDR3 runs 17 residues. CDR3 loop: CASSLSGTGSSFRPQHF. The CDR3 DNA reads TGTGCCAGTAGTCTTTCCGGGACAGGGAGTTCTTTTAGGCCCCAGCATTTT.

The CDR3 DNA reads as TGTGCCAGCAGCGTAGTTGAGGGTCCTACGAGGCCCTCAAAATACGAGCAGTACGTC. Its translation is CASSVVEGPTRPSKYEQYV. The chain joins TRBV9 to TRBJ2-7; a weak D match, TRBD2 (5 bases). This CDR3 contains 19 residues. Looked up from germline, CDR1 is SGDLS and CDR2 is YYNGEE. V lost 0 bases and J lost 4, with 26 bases in between.

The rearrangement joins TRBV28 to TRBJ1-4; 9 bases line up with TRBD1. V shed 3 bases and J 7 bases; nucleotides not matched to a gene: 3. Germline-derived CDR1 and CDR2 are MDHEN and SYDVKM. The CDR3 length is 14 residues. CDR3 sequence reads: CASSFRQGGEKLFF. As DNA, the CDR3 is TGTGCCAGCAGTTTTCGACAGGGGGGTGAAAAACTGTTTTTT.

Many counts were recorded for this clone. This CDR3 reads CASSDPGQSSYEQYV. The CDR3 bases are TGTGCCAGCAGTGACCCCGGACAGAGCTCCTACGAGCAGTACGTC. The V gene is TRBV2, the J gene TRBJ2-7; maybe TRBD1 (6 bases). V lost 3 bases and J lost 0, with 12 bases in between. Germline CDR1 SNHLY, CDR2 FYNNEI. The CDR3 runs 15 residues.

CDR3 region: CASSQRERVYQETQYF. The CDR3 bases are TGTGCCAGCAGCCAAAGGGAGCGGGTGTACCAAGAGACCCAGTACTTC. The V call is TRBV3-1 (or the pseudogene TRBV3-2), the J call TRBJ2-5; maybe TRBD2 (6 bases). CDR1 is LGHDT, CDR2 YNNKEL, per germline (reference sequence). V lost 2 bases to trimming and J lost 0 bases, with 13 bases between them. This CDR3 comprises 16 residues.

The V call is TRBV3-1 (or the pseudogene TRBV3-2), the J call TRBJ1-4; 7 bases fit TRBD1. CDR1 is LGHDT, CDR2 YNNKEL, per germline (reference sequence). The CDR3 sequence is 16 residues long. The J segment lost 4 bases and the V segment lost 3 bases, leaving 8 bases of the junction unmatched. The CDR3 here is CASSQRQGLGNEKLFF. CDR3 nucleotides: TGTGCCAGCAGCCAGAGACAGGGCTTAGGTAATGAAAAACTGTTTTTT.

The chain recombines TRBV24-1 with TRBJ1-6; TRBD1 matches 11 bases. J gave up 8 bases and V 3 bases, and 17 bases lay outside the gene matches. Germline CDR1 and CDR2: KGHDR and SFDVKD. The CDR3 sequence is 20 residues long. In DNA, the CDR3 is TGTGCCACCAGTGATCTTTCTACGGGACAGGGGGTTTTTATTGATTCACCCCTCCACTTT. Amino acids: CATSDLSTGQGVFIDSPLHF.

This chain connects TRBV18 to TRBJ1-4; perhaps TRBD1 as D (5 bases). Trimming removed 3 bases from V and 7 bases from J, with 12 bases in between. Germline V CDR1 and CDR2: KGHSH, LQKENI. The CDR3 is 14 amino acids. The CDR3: CASSPEGLGEKLFF. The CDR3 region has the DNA TGTGCCAGCTCACCGGAGGGGTTGGGTGAAAAACTGTTTTTT. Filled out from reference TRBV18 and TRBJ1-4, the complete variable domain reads NAGVMQNPRHLVRRRGQEARLRCSPMKGHSHVYWYRQLPEEGLKFMVYLQKENIIDESGMPKERFSAEFPKEGPSILRIQQVVRGDSAAYFCASSPEGLGEKLFFGSGTQLSVL.

CDR3 in amino acids: CASSLTVNGYTF. The CDR3 DNA reads TGTGCCAGCAGCTTGACAGTCAATGGCTACACCTTC. This chain connects TRBV5-6 to TRBJ1-2; no definite D call. The CDR3 length is 12 residues. V lost 1 base to trimming and J lost 6 bases, with 7 bases between them. From germline, CDR1 is SGHDT and CDR2 YYEEEE.

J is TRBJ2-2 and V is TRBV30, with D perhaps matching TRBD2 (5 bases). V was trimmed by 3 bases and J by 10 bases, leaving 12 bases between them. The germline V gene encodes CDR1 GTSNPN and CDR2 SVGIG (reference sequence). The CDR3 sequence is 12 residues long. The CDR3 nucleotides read TGTGCCTGGAGCGCCCGGGGAGAGGAGCTGTTTTTT. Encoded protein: CAWSARGEELFF. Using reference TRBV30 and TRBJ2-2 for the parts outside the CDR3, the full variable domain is SQTIHQWPATLVQPVGSPLSLECTVEGTSNPNLYWYRQAAGRGLQLLFYSVGIGQISSEVPQNLSASRPQDRQFILSSKKLLLSDSGFYLCAWSARGEELFFGEGSRLTVL.

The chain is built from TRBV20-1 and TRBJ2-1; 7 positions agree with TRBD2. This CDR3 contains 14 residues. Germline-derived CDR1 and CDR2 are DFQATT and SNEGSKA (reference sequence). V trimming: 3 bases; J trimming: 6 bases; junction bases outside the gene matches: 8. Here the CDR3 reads CSASEAGAFNEQFF. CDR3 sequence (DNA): TGCAGTGCTAGTGAGGCGGGAGCTTTCAATGAGCAGTTCTTC.

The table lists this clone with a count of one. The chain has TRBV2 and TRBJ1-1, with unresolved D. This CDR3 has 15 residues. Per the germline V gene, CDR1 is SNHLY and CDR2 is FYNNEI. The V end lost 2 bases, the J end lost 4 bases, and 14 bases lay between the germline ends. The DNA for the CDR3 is TGTGCCAGCAGTGAATTGTCGTCGTGGGCCACTGAAGCTTTCTTT. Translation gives CASSELSSWATEAFF. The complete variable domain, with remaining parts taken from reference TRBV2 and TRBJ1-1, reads EPEVTQTPSHQVTQMGQEVILRCVPISNHLYFYWYRQILGQKVEFLVSFYNNEISEKSEIFDDQFSVERPDGSNFTLKIRSTKLEDSAMYFCASSELSSWATEAFFGQGTRLTVV.

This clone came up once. CDR3 amino acids: CASSLTYSGDTQYF. CDR3 sequence (DNA): TGTGCCAGCAGCTTGACCTATAGCGGGGATACGCAGTATTTT. V usage is TRBV7-2 and J usage is TRBJ2-3; 7 positions agree with TRBD2. V was clipped by 3 bases and J by 6 bases; unmatched bases: 6. CDR1 is SGHTA and CDR2 is FQGNSA in the germline V gene. The CDR3 loop spans 14 amino acids.

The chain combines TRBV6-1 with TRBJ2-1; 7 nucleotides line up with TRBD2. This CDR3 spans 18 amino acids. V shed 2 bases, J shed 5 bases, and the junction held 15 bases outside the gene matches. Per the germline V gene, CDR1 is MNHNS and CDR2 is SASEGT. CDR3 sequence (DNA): TGTGCCAGCAGTGAATCCCCCGCTCTAGCGGATTATAACAATGAGCAGTTCTTC. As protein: CASSESPALADYNNEQFF.

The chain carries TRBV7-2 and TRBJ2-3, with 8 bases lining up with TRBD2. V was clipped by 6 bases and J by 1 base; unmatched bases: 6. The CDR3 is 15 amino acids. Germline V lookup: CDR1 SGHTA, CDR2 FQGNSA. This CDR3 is CASSYRAGGTDTQYF. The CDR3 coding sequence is TGTGCCAGCAGTTACCGAGCGGGGGGCACAGATACGCAGTATTTT.

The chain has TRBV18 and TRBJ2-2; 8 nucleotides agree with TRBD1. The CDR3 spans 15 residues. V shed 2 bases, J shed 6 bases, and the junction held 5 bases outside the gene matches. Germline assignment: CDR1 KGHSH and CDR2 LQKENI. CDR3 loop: CASSPGQGNAGELFF. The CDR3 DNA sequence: TGTGCCAGCTCACCAGGACAGGGAAACGCCGGGGAGCTGTTTTTT.

The CDR3 loop is CASSSRQGIYEQYV. In DNA form, the CDR3 reads TGTGCCAGCAGCTCCCGACAGGGTATCTACGAGCAGTACGTC. The chain has TRBV6-5 and TRBJ2-7; 7 bases are a match to TRBD1. Unmatched junction bases numbered 8, after V lost 6 bases and J lost 3 bases. This CDR3 is 14 amino acids long. Germline CDR1 and CDR2: MNHEY and SVGAGI.

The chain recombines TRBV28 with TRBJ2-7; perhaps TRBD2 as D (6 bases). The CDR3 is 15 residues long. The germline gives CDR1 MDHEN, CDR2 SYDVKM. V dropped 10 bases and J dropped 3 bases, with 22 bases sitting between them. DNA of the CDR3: TGTGCCACCCTCGGGAGTCTTCGCGAAGTCTACGAGCAGTACTTC. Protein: CATLGSLREVYEQYF.